This TCR beta chain was recorded in a study of cytomegalovirus exposure and HLA in healthy donors. Study observations and caveats: HLA allele associations emerged for 15,000 to 20,000 TCR beta sequences in a later analysis, at 0.05 false discovery rate. What TCR beta sequences reportedly achieved was accurate prediction of HLA-A and HLA-B alleles in most subjects. Among TCR sequences, most were rare, though some public TCRs appeared in many donors.

J lost 2 bases, V lost 6 bases, and 8 bases had no gene match. The CDR3 runs 16 residues. Germline assignment: CDR1 LNHNV and CDR2 YYDKDF (reference sequence). To note about this clone: Antigen unknown.

Primers included in the PCR were 60 Vbeta and 13 Jbeta primers. The table came from immunoSEQ multiplex PCR; TCRdb's copy has only in-frame clones and leaves some out. The sample consists of hundreds of thousands of clones, 60% to 85% of them appearing once. The chain uses TRBV15 and TRBJ1-5; 9 nucleotides match TRBD1. The source material was PBMCs. This TCR was recovered from a man aged 35 to 55 in good health and CMV-seronegative. The CDR3 sequence is CATRATGGRGNQPQHF. The CDR3 DNA reads TGTGCCACCAGGGCAACAGGGGGCCGGGGCAATCAGCCCCAGCATTTT.